This T cell receptor (beta chain) came from a study of blood T cell repertoires in COVID-19. Original analysis: Estimates of nucleated cell counts were drawn from the amplification of reference gene primers. Generated by immunoSEQ multiplex PCR, the TCRdb table keeps only in-frame clones and is missing some. The V and J calls and clone size come from that table; D and trimming were worked out from the DNA. In the table there are around 230,000 clones, roughly four fifths of which are singletons. V gave up 5 bases and J gave up 3 bases; unmatched junction bases: 17. CDR1 is SGHAT, CDR2 FQNNGV, per germline. This CDR3 spans 18 amino acids.

The sample taken for sequencing was PBMCs or T cells enriched from blood (not recorded which). The sequence was collected from a man aged 40-49 years who had recovered from COVID-19. The chain recombines TRBV11-2 with TRBJ1-1, with 8 bases lining up with TRBD1. The CDR3: CASSASRGLYSWDTEAFF. The CDR3 coding sequence is TGTGCCAGCAGCGCCTCCAGGGGGCTGTACTCCTGGGACACTGAAGCTTTCTTT.